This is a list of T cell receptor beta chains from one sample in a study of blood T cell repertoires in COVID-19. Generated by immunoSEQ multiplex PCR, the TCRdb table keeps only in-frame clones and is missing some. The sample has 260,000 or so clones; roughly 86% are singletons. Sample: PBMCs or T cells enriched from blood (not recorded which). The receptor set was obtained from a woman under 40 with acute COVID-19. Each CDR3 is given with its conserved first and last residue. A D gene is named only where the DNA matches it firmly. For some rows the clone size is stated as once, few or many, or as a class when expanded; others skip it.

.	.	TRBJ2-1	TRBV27	CASSLTPNNEQFF	TGTGCCAGCAGCCTGACACCAAACAATGAGCAGTTCTTC
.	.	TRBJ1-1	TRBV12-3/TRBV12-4	CASSPRVNTEAFF	TGTGCCAGCAGTCCCCGGGTGAACACTGAAGCTTTCTTT
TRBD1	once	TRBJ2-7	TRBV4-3	CASSQDWTGASYEQYF	TGCGCCAGCAGCCAAGATTGGACAGGGGCCTCCTACGAGCAGTACTTC
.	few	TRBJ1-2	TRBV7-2	CASSPSWGGVYGYTF	TGTGCCAGCAGTCCCTCTTGGGGAGGGGTCTATGGCTACACCTTC
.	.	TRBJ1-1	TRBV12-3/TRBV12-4	CASILANTEAFF	TGTGCCAGCATCTTGGCGAACACTGAAGCTTTCTTT
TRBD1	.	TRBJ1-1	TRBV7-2	CASSLQGQGGTEAFF	TGTGCCAGCAGCTTACAGGGGCAGGGGGGCACTGAAGCTTTCTTT
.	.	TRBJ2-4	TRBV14	CASSQDSRGNIQYF	TGTGCCAGCAGCCAAGATTCCAGAGGAAACATTCAGTACTTC
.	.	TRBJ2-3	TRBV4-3	CASSQEGSDTDTQYF	TGCGCCAGCAGCCAAGAAGGGAGCGACACAGATACGCAGTATTTT
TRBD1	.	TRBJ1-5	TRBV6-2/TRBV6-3	CASSYDRGNQPQHF	TGTGCCAGCAGTTACGACAGGGGTAATCAGCCCCAGCATTTT
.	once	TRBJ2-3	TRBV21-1	CASIFSRLSTDTQYF	TGTGCCAGCATATTTTCACGGTTAAGCACAGATACGCAGTATTTT
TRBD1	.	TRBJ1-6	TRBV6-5	CASMTGDSPLHF	TGTGCCAGCATGACAGGGGATTCACCCCTCCACTTT
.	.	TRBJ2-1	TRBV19	CATRGNSYNEQFF	TGTGCCACCCGGGGGAATAGTTACAATGAGCAGTTCTTC
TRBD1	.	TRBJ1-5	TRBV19	CASNVGQGTQPQHF	TGTGCCAGTAACGTAGGACAGGGGACCCAGCCCCAGCATTTT
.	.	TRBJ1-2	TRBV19	CASSIVPETLNYGYTF	TGTGCCAGTAGTATAGTACCAGAGACTCTTAACTATGGCTACACCTTC
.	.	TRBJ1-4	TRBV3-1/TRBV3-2	CASSARLAEKLFF	TGTGCCAGCAGCGCGCGGCTCGCAGAAAAACTGTTTTTT
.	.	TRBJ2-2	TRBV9	CASSLLGQLTGELFF	TGTGCCAGCAGCCTCCTGGGGCAGCTTACCGGGGAGCTGTTTTTT
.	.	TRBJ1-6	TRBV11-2	CASSRTVENSPLHF	TGTGCCAGCAGTAGGACAGTAGAGAATTCACCCCTCCACTTT
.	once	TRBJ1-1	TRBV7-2	CASRSMEDTEAFF	TGTGCCAGCAGATCGATGGAGGACACTGAAGCTTTCTTT
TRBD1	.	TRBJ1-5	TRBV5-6	CASSFSNLGTGTSNQPQHF	TGTGCCAGCAGTTTTTCTAATCTCGGGACAGGGACCAGCAATCAGCCCCAGCATTTT
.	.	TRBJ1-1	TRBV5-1	CASTLFGGGGMNTEAFF	TGCGCCAGCACCCTCTTCGGGGGAGGGGGAATGAACACTGAAGCTTTCTTT
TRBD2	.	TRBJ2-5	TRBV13	CASSLKSGGAETQYF	TGTGCCAGCAGCTTAAAGAGCGGGGGGGCTGAGACCCAGTACTTC
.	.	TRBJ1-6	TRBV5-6	CASSSQAGGAYNSPLHF	TGTGCCAGCAGCTCACAAGCAGGAGGGGCTTATAATTCACCCCTCCACTTT
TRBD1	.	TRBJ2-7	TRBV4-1	CASSHQDRNYEQYF	TGCGCCAGCAGCCACCAGGACAGGAACTACGAGCAGTACTTC
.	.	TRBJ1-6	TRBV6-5	CASSSAGAVYNSPLHF	TGTGCCAGCAGTTCGGCAGGGGCAGTCTATAATTCACCCCTCCACTTT
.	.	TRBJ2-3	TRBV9	CASSSGYRESVSTDTQYF	TGTGCCAGCAGCTCAGGTTACAGGGAGAGTGTTAGCACAGATACGCAGTATTTT